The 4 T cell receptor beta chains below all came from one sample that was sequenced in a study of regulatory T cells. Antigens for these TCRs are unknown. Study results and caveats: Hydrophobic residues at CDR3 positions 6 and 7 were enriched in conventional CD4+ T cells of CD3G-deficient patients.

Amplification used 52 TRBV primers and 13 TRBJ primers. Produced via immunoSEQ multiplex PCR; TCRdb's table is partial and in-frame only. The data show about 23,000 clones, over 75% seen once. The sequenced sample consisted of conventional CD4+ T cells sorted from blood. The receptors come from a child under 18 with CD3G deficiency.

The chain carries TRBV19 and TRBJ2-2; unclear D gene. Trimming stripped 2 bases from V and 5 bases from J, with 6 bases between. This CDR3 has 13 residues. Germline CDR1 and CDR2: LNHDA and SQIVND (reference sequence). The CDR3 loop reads CASSISPTGELFF. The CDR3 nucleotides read TGTGCCAGTAGTATATCCCCAACCGGGGAGCTGTTTTTT.

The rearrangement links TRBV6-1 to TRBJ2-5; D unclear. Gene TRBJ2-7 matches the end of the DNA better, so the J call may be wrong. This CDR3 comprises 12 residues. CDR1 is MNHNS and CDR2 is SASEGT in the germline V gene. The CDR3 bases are TGTGCCAGCAGTGAAACCCCCTACGAGCAGTACTTC. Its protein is CASSETPYEQYF.

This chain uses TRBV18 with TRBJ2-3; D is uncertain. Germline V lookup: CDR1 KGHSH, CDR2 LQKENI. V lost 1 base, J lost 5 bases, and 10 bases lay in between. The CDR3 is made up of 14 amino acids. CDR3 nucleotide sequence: TGTGCCAGCTCACCACGCCCAACGGGAGATACGCAGTATTTT. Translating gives CASSPRPTGDTQYF.

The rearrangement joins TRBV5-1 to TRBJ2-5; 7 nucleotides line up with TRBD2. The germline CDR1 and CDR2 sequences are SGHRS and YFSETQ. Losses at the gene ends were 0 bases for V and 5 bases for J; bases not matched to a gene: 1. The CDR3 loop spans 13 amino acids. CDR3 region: CASSLGGSETQYF. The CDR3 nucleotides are TGCGCCAGCAGCTTGGGCGGGAGTGAGACCCAGTACTTC. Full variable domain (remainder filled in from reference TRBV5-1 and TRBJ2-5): KAGVTQTPRYLIKTRGQQVTLSCSPISGHRSVSWYQQTPGQGLQFLFEYFSETQRNKGNFPGRFSGRQFSNSRSEMNVSTLELGDSALYLCASSLGGSETQYFGPGTRLLVL.